The present entry profiles one T cell receptor (beta chain) with its context. Other nucleotide sequences in the sample specify the same CDR3. This sample was included in a study of shared clonotypes between healthy human individuals. Clones were sequenced by immunoSEQ multiplex PCR, and TCRdb holds only the in-frame ones, with some missing. The data contain approximately 500,000 clones, around 80% of them singletons. This CDR3 comprises 14 residues. The V gene's germline CDR1 is KGHSH and CDR2 LQKENI. V trimming: 3 bases; J trimming: 6 bases; junction bases outside the gene matches: 3. Material for sequencing was PBMCs. The receptor was isolated from a middle-aged woman in good health. Some clones in this sample may be carry-over from other donors' samples. The chain carries TRBV18 and TRBJ1-5; 9 nucleotides agree with TRBD1. DNA of the CDR3: TGTGCCAGCTCACCGGGACAGGGATTTCAGCCCCAGCATTTT. Its protein product is CASSPGQGFQPQHF.